These 11 T cell receptor beta chains were all obtained from the same sample, sequenced in a study of T cell responses to AZD1222 COVID-19 vaccine. Measured with immunoSEQ multiplex PCR; TCRdb has only the in-frame clones, and not every one. Of approximately 110,000 clones detected, about 91% appear once; the ten largest clones hold approximately 7.9%. The source material was peripheral blood, sampled on day 0 of AZD1222 vaccination. The receptors were sampled from an adult in good health.

The rearrangement links TRBV6-5 to TRBJ2-6; D not certain. V lost 11 bases to trimming and J lost 1 base, with 9 bases between them. The CDR3 has 13 residues. CDR1 and CDR2 (germline): MNHEY, SVGAGI. CDR3: CAGKESGANVLTF. CDR3 bases: TGTGCCGGGAAAGAATCTGGGGCCAACGTCCTGACTTTC.

The J gene is TRBJ2-7, the V gene TRBV2, with TRBD1 identical over 11 bases. V shed 6 bases, J shed 5 bases, and the junction held 6 bases outside the gene matches. The CDR3 contains 14 residues. Germline CDR1 SNHLY, CDR2 FYNNEI. The CDR3 region is CASSPWGQGDEQYF. CDR3 sequence (DNA): TGTGCCAGCAGCCCATGGGGACAGGGGGACGAGCAGTACTTC.

The chain carries TRBV5-1 and TRBJ1-1, with D unresolved. CDR1 is SGHRS and CDR2 is YFSETQ in the germline V gene. The CDR3 length is 14 residues. V was pared by 0 bases and J by 7 bases, with 13 bases between. The CDR3 DNA reads as TGCGCCAGCAGCTTGGATCAGGACCGAGTTGAAGCTTTCTTT. This sequence encodes CASSLDQDRVEAFF.

Points on this clone: The germline gene is not matched at one end of the junction; a read error may be the cause. V is TRBV5-4 and J is TRBJ2-5; 7 positions agree with TRBD2. The CDR3 runs to 14 residues. CDR1 is SGHNT, CDR2 YYREEE, per germline (reference sequence). The CDR3 coding sequence is TGTGTCAGCAGGGTCATGGGGGAGGGGGAGACCCAGTACTTC. Translated, it gives CVSRVMGEGETQYF.

For this clone: Germline is not matched at one junction end, which may reflect a read error. The rearrangement joins TRBV5-4 to TRBJ1-1, with TRBD1 identical over 9 bases. CDR3 size: 15 residues. CDR1 and CDR2 from the germline V gene are SGHNT and YYREEE (reference sequence). The chain's CDR3 is CASSNDRGLKTEAFF. The CDR3 DNA is TGTGCCAGCAGCAACGACAGGGGGTTGAAGACTGAAGCTTTCTTT.

The CDR3 reads CAWTRGGSNEQYF. CDR3 DNA sequence: TGTGCCTGGACCCGAGGGGGGTCTAACGAGCAGTACTTC. This chain uses TRBV30 with TRBJ2-7; tentatively, D is TRBD1 or TRBD2 (6 bases each). The CDR3 runs 13 residues. Per germline, CDR1 GTSNPN and CDR2 SVGIG (reference sequence). Trimming stripped 4 bases from V and 5 bases from J, with 15 bases between.

The gene calls are TRBV12-3 or TRBV12-4 and TRBJ1-1, with 7 bases that match TRBD1. The CDR3 is 13 amino acids. V was pared by 4 bases and J by 1 base, with 0 bases of the junction left unmatched. The CDR3, as DNA: TGTGCCAGCAGTTGGACAGGGAACACTGAAGCTTTCTTT. It yields the protein CASSWTGNTEAFF.

The CDR3 DNA reads TGTGCCTGGAGCGTAGGAGGGGAAAAACTGTTTTTT. Amino acid sequence: CAWSVGGEKLFF. This chain connects TRBV30 to TRBJ1-4; D unresolved. Germline-derived CDR1 and CDR2 are GTSNPN and SVGIG (reference sequence). The CDR3 is 12 residues long. Trimming pared 3 bases from V and 8 bases from J, leaving 10 bases between.

This clone turned up a few times. This chain uses TRBV6-1 with TRBJ1-6, with unresolved D. The germline V and J ends were trimmed by 3 bases and 8 bases, with 8 bases remaining between them. CDR1 is MNHNS, CDR2 SASEGT, per germline. CDR3 size: 13 residues. CDR3: CASSDSGDSPLHF. Written as DNA, the CDR3 is TGTGCCAGCAGTGATAGCGGCGATTCACCCCTCCACTTT.

V usage is TRBV10-2 and J usage is TRBJ2-1; D uncertain. V lost 2 bases and J lost 10, with 12 bases in between. This CDR3 has 13 amino acids. Germline lookup yields CDR1 WSHSY and CDR2 SAAADI. The CDR3 nucleotides read TGCGCCAGCAGTGAGGGAACCCCGTGGGAGCAGTTCTTC. It yields the protein CASSEGTPWEQFF.

This chain connects TRBV18 to TRBJ1-5; the D gene is possibly TRBD1 (5 bases). CDR3 length: 17 amino acids. The germline CDR1 and CDR2 sequences are KGHSH and LQKENI. V lost 3 bases and J lost 3, with 18 bases in between. The CDR3 nucleotides are TGTGCCAGCTCACCTACCGGGACCCCTCTTAACAATCAGCCCCAGCATTTT. This gives the protein CASSPTGTPLNNQPQHF.